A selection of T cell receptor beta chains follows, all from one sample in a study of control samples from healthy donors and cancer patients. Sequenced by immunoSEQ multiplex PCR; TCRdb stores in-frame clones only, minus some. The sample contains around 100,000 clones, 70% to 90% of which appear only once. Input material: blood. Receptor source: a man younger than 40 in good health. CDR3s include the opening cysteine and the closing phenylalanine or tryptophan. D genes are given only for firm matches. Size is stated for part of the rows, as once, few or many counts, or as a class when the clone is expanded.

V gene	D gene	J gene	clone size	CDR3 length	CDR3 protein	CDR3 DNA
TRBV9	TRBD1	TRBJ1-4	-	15	CASSVTGATNEKLFF	TGTGCCAGCAGCGTAACAGGGGCAACTAATGAAAAACTGTTTTTT
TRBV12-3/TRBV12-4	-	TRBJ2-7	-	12	CASSWGANEQYF	TGTGCCAGCAGTTGGGGGGCCAACGAGCAGTACTTC
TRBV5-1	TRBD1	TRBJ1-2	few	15	CASSRRTGNSYGYTF	TGCGCCAGCAGCAGGCGGACAGGGAATTCGTATGGCTACACCTTC
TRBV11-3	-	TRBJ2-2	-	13	CASSQLNTGKLFF	TGTGCCAGCAGCCAGCTTAACACCGGGAAGCTGTTTTTT
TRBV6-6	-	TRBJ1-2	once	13	CASSYERGDGYTF	TGTGCCAGCAGTTATGAAAGGGGTGATGGCTACACCTTC
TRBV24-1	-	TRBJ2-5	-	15	CATSDSSRAQETQYF	TGTGCCACCAGTGATTCTTCCAGGGCGCAAGAGACCCAGTACTTC
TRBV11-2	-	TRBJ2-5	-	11	CASSLRETQYF	TGTGCCAGCAGCTTACGGGAGACCCAGTACTTC
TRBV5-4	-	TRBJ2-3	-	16	CASSLKRDSSTDTQYF	TGTGCCAGCAGCTTGAAGCGGGACAGTAGCACAGATACGCAGTATTTT
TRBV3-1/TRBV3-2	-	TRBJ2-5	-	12	CASKVAGETQYF	TGTGCCAGCAAGGTAGCTGGCGAGACCCAGTACTTC
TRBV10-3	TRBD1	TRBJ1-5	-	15	CAISEGQGGNQPQHF	TGTGCCATCAGTGAAGGACAGGGGGGCAATCAGCCCCAGCATTTT
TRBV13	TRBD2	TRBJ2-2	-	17	CASSLVPGLAGTGELFF	TGTGCCAGCAGCTTAGTCCCGGGACTAGCGGGGACCGGGGAGCTGTTTTTT
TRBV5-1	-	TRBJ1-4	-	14	CASSLGHANEKLFF	TGCGCCAGCAGCTTGGGGCATGCTAATGAAAAACTGTTTTTT
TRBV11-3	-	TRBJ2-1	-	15	CASSVQQGLTNEQFF	TGTGCCAGCAGCGTACAACAGGGACTTACAAATGAGCAGTTCTTC
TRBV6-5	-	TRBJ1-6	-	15	CASTIGWMENSPLHF	TGTGCCAGCACCATTGGTTGGATGGAGAATTCACCCCTCCACTTT
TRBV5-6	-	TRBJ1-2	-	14	CASSPSSAGYGYTF	TGTGCCAGCAGCCCGTCGAGTGCAGGCTATGGCTACACCTTC
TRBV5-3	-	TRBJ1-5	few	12	CARSLGGQPQHF	TGTGCCAGAAGCTTGGGGGGTCAGCCCCAGCATTTT
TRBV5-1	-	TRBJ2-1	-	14	CASSLGDSYNEQFF	TGCGCCAGCAGCTTGGGGGATAGCTACAATGAGCAGTTCTTC
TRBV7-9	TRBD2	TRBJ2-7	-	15	CASSASGSPPYEQYF	TGTGCCAGCAGCGCTAGCGGGAGTCCCCCCTACGAGCAGTACTTC
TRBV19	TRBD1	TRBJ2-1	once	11	CASSFGTVQFF	TGTGCCAGTAGTTTCGGGACAGTGCAGTTCTTC
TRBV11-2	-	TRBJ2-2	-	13	CASSPLFTGELFF	TGTGCCAGCAGCCCACTATTCACCGGGGAGCTGTTTTTT
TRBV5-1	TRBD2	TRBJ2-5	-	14	CASSPFSGRETQYF	TGCGCCAGCAGCCCATTTAGCGGGAGAGAGACCCAGTACTTC
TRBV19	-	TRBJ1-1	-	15	CASSMHLRLNTEAFF	TGTGCCAGTAGTATGCATTTACGGTTGAACACTGAAGCTTTCTTT
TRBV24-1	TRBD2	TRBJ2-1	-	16	CATSDSSGSRYNEQFF	TGTGCCACCAGTGATTCTAGCGGGAGTCGTTACAATGAGCAGTTCTTC
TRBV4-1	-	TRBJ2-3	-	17	CASSRFPSGESTDTQYF	TGCGCCAGCAGCCGGTTCCCGTCCGGGGAGAGCACAGATACGCAGTATTTT
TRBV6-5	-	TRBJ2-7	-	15	CASSPQGPSSFEQYF	TGTGCCAGCAGTCCCCAGGGCCCGTCGTCTTTCGAGCAGTACTTC
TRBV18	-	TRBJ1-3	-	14	CASSPDGSGNTIYF	TGTGCCAGCTCACCGGACGGGTCTGGAAACACCATATATTTT
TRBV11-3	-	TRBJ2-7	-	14	CASSLEGAGYEQYF	TGTGCCAGCAGCTTGGAAGGGGCAGGCTACGAGCAGTACTTC
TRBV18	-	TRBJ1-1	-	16	CASSLQGVEPNTEAFF	TGTGCCAGCTCACTCCAGGGTGTTGAACCGAACACTGAAGCTTTCTTT
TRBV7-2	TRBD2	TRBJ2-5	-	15	CASSLGTSGVETQYF	TGTGCCAGCAGCCTAGGGACTAGCGGGGTAGAGACCCAGTACTTC
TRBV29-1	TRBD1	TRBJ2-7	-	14	CSARQGSSSYEQYF	TGCAGCGCCCGACAGGGCTCGAGCTCCTACGAGCAGTACTTC
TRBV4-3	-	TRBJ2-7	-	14	CASSQVRGPYEQYF	TGCGCCAGCAGCCAGGTCCGAGGCCCCTACGAGCAGTACTTC
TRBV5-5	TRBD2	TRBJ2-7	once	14	CASSLASGTYEQYF	TGTGCCAGCAGCTTGGCTAGCGGGACCTACGAGCAGTACTTC
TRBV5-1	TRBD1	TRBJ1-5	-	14	CASSPTGFDQPQHF	TGCGCCAGCAGCCCGACAGGGTTCGACCAGCCCCAGCATTTT
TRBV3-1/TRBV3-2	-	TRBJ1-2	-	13	CASSQESPPGYTF	TGTGCCAGCAGCCAAGAATCTCCTCCTGGCTACACCTTC
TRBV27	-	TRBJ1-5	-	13	CASSLSALQPQHF	TGTGCCAGCAGTTTATCGGCACTACAGCCCCAGCATTTT
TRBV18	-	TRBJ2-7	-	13	CASSPAASYEQYF	TGTGCCAGCTCACCAGCGGCCTCCTACGAGCAGTACTTC
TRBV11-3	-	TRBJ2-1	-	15	CASSLFGQGYNEQFF	TGTGCCAGCAGCTTATTCGGACAAGGCTACAATGAGCAGTTCTTC
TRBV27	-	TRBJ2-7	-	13	CASSFGSLYEQYF	TGTGCCAGCAGTTTTGGGAGTTTATACGAGCAGTACTTC
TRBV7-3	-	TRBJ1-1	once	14	CASSWGSGNTEAFF	TGTGCCAGCAGCTGGGGGTCAGGAAACACTGAAGCTTTCTTT
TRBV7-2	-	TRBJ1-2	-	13	CASSTGQNYGYTF	TGTGCCAGCAGCACCGGACAGAACTATGGCTACACCTTC
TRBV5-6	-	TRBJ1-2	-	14	CASSRGGTYYGYTF	TGTGCCAGCAGCAGGGGGGGCACCTACTATGGCTACACCTTC
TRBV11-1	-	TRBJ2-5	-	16	CASSRLAGGPRETQYF	TGTGCCAGCAGCCGACTGGCTGGAGGGCCACGGGAGACCCAGTACTTC
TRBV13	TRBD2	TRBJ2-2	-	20	CASSSGQTSGRAGNTGELFF	TGTGCCAGCAGCTCGGGCCAGACTAGCGGGAGGGCCGGGAACACCGGGGAGCTGTTTTTT
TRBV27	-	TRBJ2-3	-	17	CASLKGPLFTRTDTQYF	TGTGCCAGCCTTAAGGGCCCCTTGTTCACTCGGACAGATACGCAGTATTTT
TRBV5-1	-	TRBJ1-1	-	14	CASSLSPANTEAFF	TGCGCCAGCAGCTTGTCCCCGGCGAACACTGAAGCTTTCTTT
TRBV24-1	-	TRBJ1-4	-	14	CATSSSRSREKLFF	TGTGCCACCTCGTCCAGCAGGTCGCGTGAAAAACTGTTTTTT
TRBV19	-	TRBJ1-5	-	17	CASRPTGQSDAAQPQHF	TGTGCCAGTAGACCCACAGGGCAATCTGATGCTGCTCAGCCCCAGCATTTT
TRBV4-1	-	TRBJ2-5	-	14	CASSHPDRQETQYF	TGCGCCAGCAGCCACCCCGACAGGCAAGAGACCCAGTACTTC
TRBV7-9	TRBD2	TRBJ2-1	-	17	CASSLAIAGGSYNEQFF	TGTGCCAGCAGCTTAGCGATAGCGGGAGGGTCCTACAATGAGCAGTTCTTC
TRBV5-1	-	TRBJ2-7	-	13	CASSLREKNEQYF	TGCGCCAGCAGCTTACGGGAGAAGAACGAGCAGTACTTC
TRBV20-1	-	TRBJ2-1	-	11	CSAKNDRRPFF	TGCAGTGCTAAAAATGACAGGCGGCCTTTCTTC